This T cell receptor beta chain came from a study of breast tumors, draining lymph nodes, adjacent tissues. The sample holds a few counts of this clonotype. A read error is possible here, since a much larger clone lies one base away. This CDR3 is built from 16 residues. The junction had 17 bases not matched to a gene; V was cut back by 4 bases and J by 10 bases. The germline gives CDR1 SGDLS, CDR2 YYNGEE. Samples came from axillary lymph nodes draining the breast cancer. TCRdb ran MiXCR on the multiplex PCR reads and lists one entry per CDR3 protein. The profile shows 140,000 or so distinct CDR3 sequences, approximately 32% of them singletons.

Sequenced: axillary lymph node tissue. The chain links TRBV9 to TRBJ1-2, with TRBD1 matching over 9 bases. This receptor was identified in a female donor with breast cancer. Some clones in this sample may be carry-over from other donors' samples. This chain's CDR3 is CASSQTRDRVLFAYTF. CDR3 bases: TGTGCCAGCAGCCAAACAAGGGACAGGGTGCTGTTCGCCTACACCTTC.